This is a list of T cell receptor beta chains from one sample in a study of human T cells and chemical hapten exposure. From the RACE reads, TCRdb called clonotypes with MiXCR, one entry per CDR3 protein. Of fewer than 200,000 distinct CDR3 sequences detected, under 25% appear once; the ten largest clones hold roughly 6.7%. The sequencing here drew on whole blood, taken in connection with sensitization to the hapten diphenylcyclopropenone (DPC). All receptors derive from a woman aged 45-65 years with alopecia areata. Some clones in this sample may be carry-over from other donors' samples. CDR3s leave out the opening cysteine and the closing phenylalanine or tryptophan. The D gene is left open where the match is weak. The size of a clone is reported for some rows only, either as once, few or many, or as a class for expanded clones.

d_call j_call v_call clone_size cdr3_aa
NA TRBJ1-5 TRBV18 NA VSSPLESTGPQH
NA TRBJ2-7 TRBV12-5 NA ASDTDSNYEQY
NA TRBJ2-5 TRBV12-3/TRBV12-4 few ASSQHREGGETQY
TRBD1 TRBJ2-7 TRBV5-1 few ASSFGQGDYEQY
TRBD1 TRBJ1-2 TRBV5-1 NA ASSWGQKSNYGYT
TRBD2 TRBJ2-1 TRBV11-1 NA ASRASGRSSYNEQF
NA TRBJ1-6 TRBV13 few ASSLLGGNGSPLH
NA TRBJ2-5 TRBV11-2 NA ASSRLATVQETQY
TRBD2 TRBJ2-7 TRBV5-4 NA ASSHTGLAVTGEQY
TRBD1 TRBJ2-7 TRBV4-1 many ASSSRTGSYEQY
TRBD1 TRBJ1-2 TRBV20-1 NA SAKVTSGTVSIYGYT
TRBD2 TRBJ2-3 TRBV13 NA ASRRLAARIDTQY
TRBD2 TRBJ2-5 TRBV28 NA ASSLGGIARGKTQY
TRBD2 TRBJ2-1 TRBV9 once ASSGTLAGGSNEQF
NA TRBJ1-2 TRBV30 NA AWTRKTTDYGYT
NA TRBJ1-2 TRBV20-1 NA SADTSYGYT
NA TRBJ1-5 TRBV29-1 NA SVEGGQNQPQH
NA TRBJ1-2 TRBV30 few AWSTGGGYT
NA TRBJ2-2 TRBV2 NA ASSGWTGNTGELF
NA TRBJ2-2 TRBV5-1 NA ASSLRDQNTGELF
TRBD2 TRBJ2-3 TRBV20-1 NA SALSGSIDTQY
NA TRBJ2-5 TRBV20-1 once SAGDSGSPGRETQY
TRBD1 TRBJ1-4 TRBV24-1 NA ATSDSTGTAEKLF
TRBD2 TRBJ2-1 TRBV5-1 few ASSSRPQREGRNEQF
NA TRBJ2-5 TRBV29-1 NA SVEDIVRRQY
NA TRBJ1-5 TRBV5-1 NA ASSLLPLGNQPQH
TRBD2 TRBJ2-2 TRBV7-9 NA ASSPIAGGETGELF
NA TRBJ1-5 TRBV7-8 NA ASSLLARVGQPQH
NA TRBJ1-1 TRBV27 NA ASSPRDTVNTEAF
TRBD2 TRBJ2-7 TRBV9 few ASSTGLAETYEQY
TRBD1 TRBJ2-3 TRBV20-1 NA SASRTGKYTDTQY
TRBD2 TRBJ2-5 TRBV20-1 few SVILAVYQETQY
NA TRBJ2-4 TRBV3-1 NA ASSAEGYKNIQY
NA TRBJ2-2 TRBV4-1 NA ASSQEAPDLAANTGELF
NA TRBJ1-6 TRBV25-1 few ASSVTLGYPPLH
TRBD1 TRBJ1-5 TRBV3-1 NA ASSPGTAVSQPQH
NA TRBJ2-1 TRBV9 NA ASSVGTYHEQF
TRBD1 TRBJ2-7 TRBV18 NA ASSPLTGGNYEQY
NA TRBJ1-5 TRBV7-2 many ASSLSRGQPQH
NA TRBJ2-5 TRBV6-1 NA ASSEVQGSVQETQY
TRBD1 TRBJ2-2 TRBV9 few ASSAWGTDSTGELF
NA TRBJ2-1 TRBV7-2 NA ASSHGLYYNEQF
NA TRBJ2-2 TRBV9 NA ASSGNTNTGELF
TRBD1 TRBJ1-1 TRBV2 NA ASSERRTGGTEAF
TRBD1 TRBJ1-5 TRBV12-5 few ASGGDSSYQPQH
NA TRBJ1-5 TRBV20-1 NA SASLGQINQPQH
TRBD1 TRBJ2-3 TRBV2 NA ASRLDRGADTQY
NA TRBJ2-5 TRBV5-1 few ASSPMQGTGETQY
NA TRBJ2-7 TRBV6-6 once ASSYSDYEQY
NA TRBJ1-6 TRBV5-5 few ASSTQTTYNSPLH
TRBD2 TRBJ2-5 TRBV29-1 NA SSPGGGGETQY
TRBD1 TRBJ2-2 TRBV6-6 few ASSYNGQGNTGELF
NA TRBJ1-3 TRBV10-3 few AISESYSGNTIY
TRBD2 TRBJ2-1 TRBV20-1 few SARTPGLQF
TRBD1 TRBJ1-6 TRBV20-1 NA SAPGQSNSPLH